The 3 T cell receptor beta chains below all came from one sample that was sequenced in a study of Graves' ophthalmopathy and Graves' hyperthyroidism. Using RNA transcripts, the TCR beta CDR3 regions were amplified. Scientists carried out first-round RT-PCR using HTBI primers and then a second-round multiplex PCR. TCRdb reprocessed the multiplex PCR reads via MiXCR and lists one record per CDR3 protein. The sample carries 500,000 to 800,000 distinct CDR3 sequences, more than 40% recorded once. Sequenced: peripheral blood. Receptors originate from an adult man with Graves' ophthalmopathy.

The J gene is TRBJ1-2, the V gene TRBV20-1, with D uncertain. V was cut by 3 bases and J by 1 base, with 24 bases left in between. Germline-derived CDR1 and CDR2 are DFQATT and SNEGSKA (reference sequence). The CDR3 consists of 18 residues. CDR3 nucleotides: TGCAGTGCTAGTACCCACCTGGACCAAAAGACTGTTAACTATGGCTACACCTTC. The encoded protein is CSASTHLDQKTVNYGYTF.

This clonotype qualifies as medium-sized (0.01 to 0.1%). This chain links TRBV29-1 with TRBJ1-2; 11 nucleotides align to TRBD1. CDR1 is SQVTM, CDR2 ANQGSEA, per germline. The ends lost 3 bases at V and 6 bases at J; junction bases unmatched: 0. There are 12 residues in the CDR3. CDR3 coding DNA: TGCAGCGTTGAGGACAGGGGGCATGGCTACACCTTC. This codes for CSVEDRGHGYTF.

This clonotype was observed at least ten times. The CDR3 loop reads CASSRVTETGRWPQHF. CDR3 DNA: TGTGCCAGTAGTAGGGTCACCGAGACAGGGAGGTGGCCCCAGCATTTT. The chain couples TRBV19 to TRBJ1-5; 7 bases align to TRBD1. From germline, CDR1 is LNHDA and CDR2 SQIVND (reference sequence). After removal of 4 bases from V and 9 bases from J, the junction contained 15 bases not matched to a gene. This CDR3 comprises 16 residues.